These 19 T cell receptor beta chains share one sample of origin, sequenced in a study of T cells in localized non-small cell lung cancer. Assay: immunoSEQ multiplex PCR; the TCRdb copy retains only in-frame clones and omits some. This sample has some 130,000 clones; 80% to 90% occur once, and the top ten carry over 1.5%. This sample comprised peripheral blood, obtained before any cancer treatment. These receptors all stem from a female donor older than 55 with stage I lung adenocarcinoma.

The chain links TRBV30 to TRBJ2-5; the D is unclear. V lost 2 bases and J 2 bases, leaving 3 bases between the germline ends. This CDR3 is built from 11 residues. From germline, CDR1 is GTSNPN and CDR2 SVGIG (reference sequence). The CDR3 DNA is TGTGCCTGGAGTCATCAAGAGACCCAGTACTTC. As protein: CAWSHQETQYF. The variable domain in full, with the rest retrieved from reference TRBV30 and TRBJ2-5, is SQTIHQWPATLVQPVGSPLSLECTVEGTSNPNLYWYRQAAGRGLQLLFYSVGIGQISSEVPQNLSASRPQDRQFILSSKKLLLSDSGFYLCAWSHQETQYFGPGTRLLVL.

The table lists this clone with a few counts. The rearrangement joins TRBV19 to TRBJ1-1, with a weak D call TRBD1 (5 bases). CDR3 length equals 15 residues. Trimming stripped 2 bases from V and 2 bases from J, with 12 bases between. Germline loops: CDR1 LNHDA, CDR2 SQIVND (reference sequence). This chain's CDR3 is CASSIYGAGNTEAFF. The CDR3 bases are TGTGCCAGTAGTATATACGGGGCGGGAAACACTGAAGCTTTCTTT.

The CDR3 reads CAISESPAGELFF. The CDR3 DNA reads TGTGCCATCAGTGAGTCCCCTGCCGGGGAGCTGTTTTTT. This sequence joins TRBV10-3 and TRBJ2-2; no reliable D call. The CDR3 runs 13 residues. V was cut by 0 bases and J by 6 bases, with 5 bases left in between. Germline V gene lookup returns CDR1 ENHRY and CDR2 SYGVKD.

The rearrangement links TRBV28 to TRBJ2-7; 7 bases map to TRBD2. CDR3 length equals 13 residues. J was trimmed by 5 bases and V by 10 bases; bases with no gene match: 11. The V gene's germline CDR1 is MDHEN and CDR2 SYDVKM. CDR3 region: CATLGGTRHEQYF. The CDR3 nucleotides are TGTGCCACCCTGGGGGGGACGCGGCACGAGCAGTACTTC.

CDR3 DNA sequence: TGTGCCAGCAGGGAACGGGACTCCTACAATGAGCAGTTCTTC. This encodes CASRERDSYNEQFF. V gene TRBV6-5 combines with J gene TRBJ2-1; D possibly corresponds to TRBD2 (5 bases). The CDR3 totals 14 residues. CDR1 is MNHEY and CDR2 is SVGAGI in the germline V gene. Trimming shortened V by 6 bases and J by 0 bases, and 9 bases separated the two germline ends.

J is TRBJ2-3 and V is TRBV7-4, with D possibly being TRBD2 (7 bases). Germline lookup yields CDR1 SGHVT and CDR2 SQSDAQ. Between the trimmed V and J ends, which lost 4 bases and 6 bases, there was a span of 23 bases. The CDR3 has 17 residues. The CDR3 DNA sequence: TGTGCCAGCAGCTCCCTCGGGGGCAGCGGGATTATGGATACGCAGTATTTT. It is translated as CASSSLGGSGIMDTQYF. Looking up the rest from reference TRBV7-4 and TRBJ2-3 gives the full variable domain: GAGVSQSPRYKVAKRGRDVALRCDSISGHVTLYWYRQTLGQGSEVLTYSQSDAQRDKSGRPSGRFSAERPERSVSTLKIQRTEQGDSAVYLCASSSLGGSGIMDTQYFGPGTRLTVL.

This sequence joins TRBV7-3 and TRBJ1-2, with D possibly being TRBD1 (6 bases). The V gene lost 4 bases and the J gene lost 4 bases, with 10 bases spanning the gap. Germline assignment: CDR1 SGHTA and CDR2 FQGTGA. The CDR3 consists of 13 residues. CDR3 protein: CASSSTGFYGYTF. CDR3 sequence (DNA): TGTGCCAGCAGCTCGACAGGTTTCTATGGCTACACCTTC.

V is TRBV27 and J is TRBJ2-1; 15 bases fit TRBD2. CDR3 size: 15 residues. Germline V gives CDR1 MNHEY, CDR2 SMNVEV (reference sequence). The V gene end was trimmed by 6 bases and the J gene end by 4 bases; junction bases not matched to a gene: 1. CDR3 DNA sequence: TGTGCCAGCAGGGGACTAGCGGGAGGATACAATGAGCAGTTCTTC. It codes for CASRGLAGGYNEQFF.

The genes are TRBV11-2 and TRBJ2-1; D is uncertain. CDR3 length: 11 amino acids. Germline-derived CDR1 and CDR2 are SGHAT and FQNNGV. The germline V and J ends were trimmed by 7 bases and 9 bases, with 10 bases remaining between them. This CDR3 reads CASTIQGEQFF. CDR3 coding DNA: TGTGCCAGCACCATCCAAGGTGAGCAGTTCTTC.

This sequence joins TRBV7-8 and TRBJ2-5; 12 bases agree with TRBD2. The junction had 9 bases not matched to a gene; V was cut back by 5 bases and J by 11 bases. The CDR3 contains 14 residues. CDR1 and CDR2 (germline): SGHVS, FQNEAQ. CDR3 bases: TGTGCCAGCAGCCTCCTAGCGGGAGGGATAGGGCAGTACTTC. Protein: CASSLLAGGIGQYF.

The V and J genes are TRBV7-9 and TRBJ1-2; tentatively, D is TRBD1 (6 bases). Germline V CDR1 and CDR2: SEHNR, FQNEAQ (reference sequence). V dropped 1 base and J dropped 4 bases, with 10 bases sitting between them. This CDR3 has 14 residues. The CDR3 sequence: CASSLVQGAYGYTF. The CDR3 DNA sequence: TGTGCCAGCAGCTTAGTACAGGGAGCCTATGGCTACACCTTC.

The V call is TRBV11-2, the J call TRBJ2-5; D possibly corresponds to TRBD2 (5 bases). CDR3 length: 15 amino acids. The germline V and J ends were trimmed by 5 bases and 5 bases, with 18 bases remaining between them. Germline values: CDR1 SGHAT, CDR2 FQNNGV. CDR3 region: CASSRGLKVSETQYF. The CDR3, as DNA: TGTGCCAGCAGCCGAGGGCTTAAGGTGTCGGAGACCCAGTACTTC.

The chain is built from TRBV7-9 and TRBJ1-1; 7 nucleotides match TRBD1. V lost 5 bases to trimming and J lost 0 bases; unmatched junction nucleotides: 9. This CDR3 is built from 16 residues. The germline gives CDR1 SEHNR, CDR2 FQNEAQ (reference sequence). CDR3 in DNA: TGTGCCAGCAGCGGCGCAAGGGGACAGTTGAACACTGAAGCTTTCTTT. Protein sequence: CASSGARGQLNTEAFF.

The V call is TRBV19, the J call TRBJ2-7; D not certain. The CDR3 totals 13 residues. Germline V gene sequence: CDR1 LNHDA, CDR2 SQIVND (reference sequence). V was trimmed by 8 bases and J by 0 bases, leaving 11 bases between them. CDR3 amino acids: CASSIPNSYEQYF. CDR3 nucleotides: TGTGCCAGTTCTATCCCTAACTCCTACGAGCAGTACTTC.

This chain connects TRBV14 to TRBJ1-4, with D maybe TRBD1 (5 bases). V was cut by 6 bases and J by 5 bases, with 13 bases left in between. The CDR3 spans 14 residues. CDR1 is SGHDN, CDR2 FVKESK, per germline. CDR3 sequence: CASSHGGTNEKLFF. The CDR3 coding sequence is TGTGCCAGCAGTCATGGGGGAACAAATGAAAAACTGTTTTTT.

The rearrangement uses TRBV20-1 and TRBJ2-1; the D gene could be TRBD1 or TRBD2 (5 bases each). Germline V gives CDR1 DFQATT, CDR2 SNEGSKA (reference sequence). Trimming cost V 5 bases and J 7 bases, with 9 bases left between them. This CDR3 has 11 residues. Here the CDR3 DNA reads TGCAGTGCTGGATGGGGGAATGAGCAGTTCTTC. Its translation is CSAGWGNEQFF.

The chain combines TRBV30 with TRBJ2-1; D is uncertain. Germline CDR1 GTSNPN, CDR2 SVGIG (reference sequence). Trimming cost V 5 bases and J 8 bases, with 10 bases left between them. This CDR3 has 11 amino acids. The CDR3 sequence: CAWLMGYEQFF. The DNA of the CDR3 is TGTGCCTGGCTGATGGGTTATGAGCAGTTCTTC. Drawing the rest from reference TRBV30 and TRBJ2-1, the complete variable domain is SQTIHQWPATLVQPVGSPLSLECTVEGTSNPNLYWYRQAAGRGLQLLFYSVGIGQISSEVPQNLSASRPQDRQFILSSKKLLLSDSGFYLCAWLMGYEQFFGPGTRLTVL.

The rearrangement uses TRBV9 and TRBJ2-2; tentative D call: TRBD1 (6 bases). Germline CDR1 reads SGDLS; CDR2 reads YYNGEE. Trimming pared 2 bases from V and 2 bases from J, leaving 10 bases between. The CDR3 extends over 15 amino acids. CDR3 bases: TGTGCCAGCAGCGTCCGGGACACCAACACCGGGGAGCTGTTTTTT. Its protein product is CASSVRDTNTGELFF.

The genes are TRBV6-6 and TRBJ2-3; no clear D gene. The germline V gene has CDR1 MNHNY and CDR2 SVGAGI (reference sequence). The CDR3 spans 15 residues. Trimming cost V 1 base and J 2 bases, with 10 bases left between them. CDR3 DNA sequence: TGTGCCAGCAGTTACTTGGCCTCTACCACAGATACGCAGTATTTT. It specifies CASSYLASTTDTQYF.